The T cell receptor beta chain under discussion was sequenced for a study of radiotherapy plus CTLA-4 blockade in lung cancer. Sequenced by immunoSEQ multiplex PCR; TCRdb stores in-frame clones only, minus some. The table has about 38,000 clones, around three quarters seen once; the top ten hold under 10%. Germline V gene data show CDR1 as WSHSY and CDR2 as SAAADI. The CDR3 length is 13 residues. Trimming cost V 2 bases and J 2 bases, with 4 bases left between them. This specimen consisted of peripheral blood, obtained from a patient treated with radiotherapy plus ipilimumab. The TCR originated in a human donor with non-small cell lung cancer who had stable disease on radiotherapy plus ipilimumab. The rearrangement uses TRBV10-2 and TRBJ1-5; D not certain. The CDR3 is CASSEGGNQPQHF. The CDR3 DNA follows: TGCGCCAGCAGTGAGGGGGGCAATCAGCCCCAGCATTTT.